This TCR beta chain came from a study of cytomegalovirus exposure and HLA in healthy donors. Concerning this clone: The antigen is unknown.

Study results and caveats: It was confirmed in vitro that a few of the CMV-associated chains were specific for CMV antigens. According to the study, 150 to 200 TCR beta chains were cytomegalovirus-associated. Reported results showed that the classifier diagnosed cytomegalovirus status with high specificity and sensitivity.

Germline-derived CDR1 and CDR2 are MNHNS and SASEGT. The CDR3 totals 15 residues. Trimming shortened V by 6 bases and J by 0 bases, and 11 bases separated the two germline ends. Sequencing was performed with immunoSEQ multiplex PCR; in TCRdb, only in-frame clones are kept and a portion is missing. The data hold 200,000 to 250,000 clones, with about nine tenths observed a single time. Sequenced material: PBMCs. The J gene is TRBJ1-4, the V gene TRBV6-1; no clear D. The source of this sequence is a woman between 18 and 29 years old in good health and CMV-seropositive. CDR3 sequence: CASSPSQATNEKLFF. The CDR3 nucleotides are TGTGCCAGCAGCCCCAGTCAAGCAACTAATGAAAAACTGTTTTTT.